A single sample is the source of the 3 T cell receptor beta chains below, sequenced in a study of regulatory T cells in long-lasting Graves disease. Time point denoted: persistent/refractory GD, antithyroid drugs over 5 years with positive TRAb. Making the TCR library involved RNA that had been extracted from PBMCs. HTBI primers from iRepertoire and Arm-PCR of CDR3 regions yielded the TCR beta libraries. One entry per CDR3 protein, called by TCRdb with MiXCR from the multiplex PCR reads. In the table there are about 660,000 distinct CDR3 sequences, about 32% of which are singletons. Specimen: peripheral blood mononuclear cells (PBMCs), collected when the disease was refractory, from a patient treated with antithyroid drugs. Every receptor here comes from a female donor with Graves disease.

This clonotype was observed a handful of times. The chain carries TRBV5-1 and TRBJ1-2; a possible D gene is TRBD1 (6 bases). The CDR3 runs 14 residues. V shed 1 base and J shed 5 bases, with 12 bases lying between them. Germline V gene data show CDR1 as SGHRS and CDR2 as YFSETQ. DNA for the CDR3: TGCGCCAGCAGCTTGTTGTCGCAGGGGTATGGCTACACCTTC. Amino acid sequence: CASSLLSQGYGYTF.

This clonotype was observed a few times. The rearrangement links TRBV5-1 to TRBJ1-1; possibly TRBD1 for D (5 bases). V was pared by 0 bases and J by 5 bases, with 11 bases between. Germline CDR1 and CDR2: SGHRS and YFSETQ. CDR3 length: 14 amino acids. The DNA of the CDR3 is TGCGCCAGCAGCTTGGTCGACGGGGGGACTGAAGCTTTCTTT. It encodes CASSLVDGGTEAFF.

The chain recombines TRBV11-2 with TRBJ2-1, with 11 bases identical to TRBD2. J was trimmed by 4 bases and V by 5 bases; bases with no gene match: 7. Germline-derived CDR1 and CDR2 are SGHAT and FQNNGV. This CDR3 is built from 16 residues. CDR3 in amino acids: CASSDLGTSGYNEQFF. The CDR3 nucleotides read TGTGCCAGCAGCGATTTAGGGACTAGCGGTTACAATGAGCAGTTCTTC.